The clone carrying this T cell receptor (beta chain) was recorded once. The CDR3 spans 14 residues. The V end lost 7 bases, the J end lost 1 base, and 12 bases lay between the germline ends. From germline, CDR1 is MNHEY and CDR2 SMNVEV (reference sequence). These data belong to a study of control samples from healthy donors and cancer patients. Assay used: immunoSEQ multiplex PCR; TCRdb lists only in-frame clones, some missing. The sample carries roughly 90,000 clones, about 88% recorded once. The sequence was collected from a woman aged 45-65 years with colorectal cancer. Sequenced sample: PBMCs. This sequence joins TRBV27 and TRBJ2-3, with D possibly matching TRBD2 (5 bases). CDR3 region: CASTPSGGTDTQYF. CDR3 sequence (DNA): TGTGCCAGCACCCCCTCCGGGGGCACAGATACGCAGTATTTT.